This entry lists 11 T cell receptor beta chains sequenced from one sample in a study of blood T cell repertoires in COVID-19. Profiled with immunoSEQ multiplex PCR; TCRdb holds only in-frame clones, not every one. The sample yields 390,000 or so clones, roughly 89% seen once. Material for sequencing was peripheral blood. These receptors were obtained from a man between 18 and 29 years old with active or convalescent COVID-19.

The chain has TRBV2 and TRBJ1-6; the D gene is possibly TRBD1 (6 bases). This CDR3 is 22 amino acids long. CDR1 and CDR2 (germline): SNHLY, FYNNEI. Trimming cost V 2 bases and J 0 bases, with 26 bases left between them. The CDR3 nucleotides read TGTGCCAGCAGTGAACCGATGGACAGCCTTCAACTTTCATTCTCCTATAATTCACCCCTCCACTTT. It translates to CASSEPMDSLQLSFSYNSPLHF. Looking up the rest from reference TRBV2 and TRBJ1-6 gives the full variable domain: EPEVTQTPSHQVTQMGQEVILRCVPISNHLYFYWYRQILGQKVEFLVSFYNNEISEKSEIFDDQFSVERPDGSNFTLKIRSTKLEDSAMYFCASSEPMDSLQLSFSYNSPLHFGNGTRLTVT.

The sample holds a few counts of this clone. The chain has TRBV28 and TRBJ1-1; possible D gene TRBD1, 5 bases. The CDR3 runs to 14 residues. CDR1 is MDHEN, CDR2 SYDVKM, per germline. The germline V and J ends were trimmed by 5 bases and 1 base, with 11 bases remaining between them. The CDR3, as DNA: TGTGCCAGCAGTATTCTACAGGAGAACACTGAAGCTTTCTTT. This gives the protein CASSILQENTEAFF.

This clone was picked up one time. The gene calls are TRBV7-6 and TRBJ2-1, with TRBD2 matching over 12 bases. Losses at the gene ends were 3 bases for V and 9 bases for J; bases not matched to a gene: 15. Germline-derived CDR1 and CDR2 are SGHVS and FNYEAQ. The CDR3 loop spans 18 amino acids. This CDR3 is CASSFIRTSGTGVGEQFF. The CDR3 bases are TGTGCCAGCAGCTTTATACGGACTAGCGGGACCGGGGTTGGTGAGCAGTTCTTC.

Regarding this clone: A read error may produce the germline difference seen at one junction end. The rearrangement uses TRBV27 and TRBJ2-5, with TRBD2 matching 9 bases. CDR3 length equals 14 residues. CDR1 is MNHEY, CDR2 SMNVEV, per germline (reference sequence). Here the CDR3 reads CLTSGLPVGETQYF. The DNA for the CDR3 is TGCCTAACTAGCGGGTTACCAGTGGGGGAGACCCAGTACTTC.

The genes are TRBV15 and TRBJ2-7; D is perhaps TRBD1 (5 bases). Germline values: CDR1 LNHNV, CDR2 YYDKDF (reference sequence). The CDR3 is 20 residues long. Between the trimmed V and J ends, which lost 0 bases and 6 bases, there was a span of 30 bases. The CDR3 loop is CATSRDLGRVQNPHTSEQYF. Here the CDR3 DNA reads TGTGCCACCAGCAGAGATCTTGGCAGGGTCCAAAACCCCCACACCTCCGAGCAGTACTTC. Looking up the rest from reference TRBV15 and TRBJ2-7 gives the full variable domain: DAMVIQNPRYQVTQFGKPVTLSCSQTLNHNVMYWYQQKSSQAPKLLFHYYDKDFNNEADTPDNFQSRRPNTSFCFLDIRSPGLGDTAMYLCATSRDLGRVQNPHTSEQYFGPGTRLTVT.

To note about this clone: Germline and junction disagree at one end, which may indicate a read error. The chain has TRBV15 and TRBJ2-7; perhaps TRBD2 as D (6 bases). The germline gives CDR1 LNHNV, CDR2 YYDKDF (reference sequence). This CDR3 has 13 amino acids. The CDR3 reads CATSLHVREPLDF. For the CDR3, the DNA is TGTGCCACCAGCCTACACGTCCGGGAGCCCCTGGACTTC.

The CDR3 protein is CASSLGQGPYNEQFF. The CDR3 nucleotides are TGTGCCAGCAGCTTAGGGCAGGGCCCCTACAATGAGCAGTTCTTC. This chain joins TRBV11-2 and TRBJ2-1; D is possibly TRBD1 (5 bases). Germline assignment: CDR1 SGHAT and CDR2 FQNNGV. Trimming left V 1 base short and J 2 bases short, with 9 bases between. The CDR3 spans 15 residues. The variable domain in full, completed from reference TRBV11-2 and TRBJ2-1, reads EAGVAQSPRYKIIEKRQSVAFWCNPISGHATLYWYQQILGQGPKLLIQFQNNGVVDDSQLPKDRFSAERLKGVDSTLKIQPAKLEDSAVYLCASSLGQGPYNEQFFGPGTRLTVL.

Concerning this clone: Other DNA sequences of this sample code for an identical CDR3. The chain links TRBV5-1 to TRBJ1-4; the match to TRBD1 covers 7 bases. The CDR3 runs to 14 residues. CDR1 is SGHRS and CDR2 is YFSETQ in the germline V gene. Germline trimming cut 4 bases from V and 4 bases from J; bases unmatched to any gene: 4. Here the CDR3 DNA reads TGCGCCAGCAGCCCGGGGACAGTTAATGAAAAACTGTTTTTT. Protein: CASSPGTVNEKLFF.

The chain combines TRBV11-2 with TRBJ1-6, with 7 nucleotides matching TRBD1. V was clipped by 5 bases and J by 3 bases; unmatched bases: 7. This CDR3 is 16 amino acids long. Per germline, CDR1 SGHAT and CDR2 FQNNGV. The chain's CDR3 is CASSPGTVFYNSPLHF. The CDR3 nucleotides read TGTGCCAGCAGCCCAGGGACAGTCTTCTATAATTCACCCCTCCACTTT. Full variable domain (outside the CDR3, taken from reference TRBV11-2 and TRBJ1-6): EAGVAQSPRYKIIEKRQSVAFWCNPISGHATLYWYQQILGQGPKLLIQFQNNGVVDDSQLPKDRFSAERLKGVDSTLKIQPAKLEDSAVYLCASSPGTVFYNSPLHFGNGTRLTVT.

The CDR3, as DNA: TGCGCCAGCAGCCCGACTTTTCCGGAAACGAACACTGAAGCTTTCTTT. Amino acids: CASSPTFPETNTEAFF. The J gene is TRBJ1-1, the V gene TRBV4-1, with D unclear. The CDR3 has 16 residues. The germline V and J ends were trimmed by 4 bases and 1 base, with 16 bases remaining between them. Germline V gives CDR1 MGHRA, CDR2 YSYEKL.

V is TRBV4-1 and J is TRBJ2-1; 7 bases fit TRBD1. Per germline, CDR1 MGHRA and CDR2 YSYEKL. Trimming cost V 4 bases and J 8 bases; bases outside gene matches: 14. CDR3 size: 16 residues. The CDR3: CASSRSGTVPLDEQFF. CDR3 DNA sequence: TGCGCCAGCAGCCGCTCCGGGACAGTGCCCTTGGATGAGCAGTTCTTC.